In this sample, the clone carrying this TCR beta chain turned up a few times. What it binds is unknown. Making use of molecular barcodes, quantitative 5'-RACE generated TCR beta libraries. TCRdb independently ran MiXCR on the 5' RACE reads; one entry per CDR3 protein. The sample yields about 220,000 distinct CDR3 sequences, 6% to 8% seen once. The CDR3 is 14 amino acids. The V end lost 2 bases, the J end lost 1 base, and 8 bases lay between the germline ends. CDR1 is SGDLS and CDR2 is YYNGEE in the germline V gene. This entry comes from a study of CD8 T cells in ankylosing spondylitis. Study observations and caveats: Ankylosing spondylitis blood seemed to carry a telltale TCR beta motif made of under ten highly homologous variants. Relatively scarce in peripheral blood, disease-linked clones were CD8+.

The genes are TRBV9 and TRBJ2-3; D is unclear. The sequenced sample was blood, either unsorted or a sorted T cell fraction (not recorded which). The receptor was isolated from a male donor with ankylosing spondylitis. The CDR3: CASSVEARTDTQYF. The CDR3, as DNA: TGTGCCAGCAGCGTCGAGGCCCGCACAGATACGCAGTATTTT.